One T cell receptor beta chain is described in this entry. Its ends do not fully match the called genes, so a read error is possible. The data were obtained in a study of beta chain features in type 1 diabetes. The study reverse transcribed the entire isolated RNA, so it sequenced expressed TCRB transcripts. Libraries were prepared by immunoSEQ multiplex PCR; TCRdb keeps only in-frame clonotypes and omits some of them. The table records approximately 400,000 clones, around 16% of them present only once. CDR3 length: 13 amino acids. The germline CDR1 and CDR2 sequences are GTSNPN and SVGIG (reference sequence).

The source material was naive CD4+ T cells from blood. The receptor comes from a woman aged 18-30 years in good health. The V call is TRBV30, the J call TRBJ1-4; D remains unclear. CDR3 sequence (DNA): TGTGCCTGGAGTGTAATCCCTAAGGAAAAACTGTTTTTT. Translated, it gives CAWSVIPKEKLFF.